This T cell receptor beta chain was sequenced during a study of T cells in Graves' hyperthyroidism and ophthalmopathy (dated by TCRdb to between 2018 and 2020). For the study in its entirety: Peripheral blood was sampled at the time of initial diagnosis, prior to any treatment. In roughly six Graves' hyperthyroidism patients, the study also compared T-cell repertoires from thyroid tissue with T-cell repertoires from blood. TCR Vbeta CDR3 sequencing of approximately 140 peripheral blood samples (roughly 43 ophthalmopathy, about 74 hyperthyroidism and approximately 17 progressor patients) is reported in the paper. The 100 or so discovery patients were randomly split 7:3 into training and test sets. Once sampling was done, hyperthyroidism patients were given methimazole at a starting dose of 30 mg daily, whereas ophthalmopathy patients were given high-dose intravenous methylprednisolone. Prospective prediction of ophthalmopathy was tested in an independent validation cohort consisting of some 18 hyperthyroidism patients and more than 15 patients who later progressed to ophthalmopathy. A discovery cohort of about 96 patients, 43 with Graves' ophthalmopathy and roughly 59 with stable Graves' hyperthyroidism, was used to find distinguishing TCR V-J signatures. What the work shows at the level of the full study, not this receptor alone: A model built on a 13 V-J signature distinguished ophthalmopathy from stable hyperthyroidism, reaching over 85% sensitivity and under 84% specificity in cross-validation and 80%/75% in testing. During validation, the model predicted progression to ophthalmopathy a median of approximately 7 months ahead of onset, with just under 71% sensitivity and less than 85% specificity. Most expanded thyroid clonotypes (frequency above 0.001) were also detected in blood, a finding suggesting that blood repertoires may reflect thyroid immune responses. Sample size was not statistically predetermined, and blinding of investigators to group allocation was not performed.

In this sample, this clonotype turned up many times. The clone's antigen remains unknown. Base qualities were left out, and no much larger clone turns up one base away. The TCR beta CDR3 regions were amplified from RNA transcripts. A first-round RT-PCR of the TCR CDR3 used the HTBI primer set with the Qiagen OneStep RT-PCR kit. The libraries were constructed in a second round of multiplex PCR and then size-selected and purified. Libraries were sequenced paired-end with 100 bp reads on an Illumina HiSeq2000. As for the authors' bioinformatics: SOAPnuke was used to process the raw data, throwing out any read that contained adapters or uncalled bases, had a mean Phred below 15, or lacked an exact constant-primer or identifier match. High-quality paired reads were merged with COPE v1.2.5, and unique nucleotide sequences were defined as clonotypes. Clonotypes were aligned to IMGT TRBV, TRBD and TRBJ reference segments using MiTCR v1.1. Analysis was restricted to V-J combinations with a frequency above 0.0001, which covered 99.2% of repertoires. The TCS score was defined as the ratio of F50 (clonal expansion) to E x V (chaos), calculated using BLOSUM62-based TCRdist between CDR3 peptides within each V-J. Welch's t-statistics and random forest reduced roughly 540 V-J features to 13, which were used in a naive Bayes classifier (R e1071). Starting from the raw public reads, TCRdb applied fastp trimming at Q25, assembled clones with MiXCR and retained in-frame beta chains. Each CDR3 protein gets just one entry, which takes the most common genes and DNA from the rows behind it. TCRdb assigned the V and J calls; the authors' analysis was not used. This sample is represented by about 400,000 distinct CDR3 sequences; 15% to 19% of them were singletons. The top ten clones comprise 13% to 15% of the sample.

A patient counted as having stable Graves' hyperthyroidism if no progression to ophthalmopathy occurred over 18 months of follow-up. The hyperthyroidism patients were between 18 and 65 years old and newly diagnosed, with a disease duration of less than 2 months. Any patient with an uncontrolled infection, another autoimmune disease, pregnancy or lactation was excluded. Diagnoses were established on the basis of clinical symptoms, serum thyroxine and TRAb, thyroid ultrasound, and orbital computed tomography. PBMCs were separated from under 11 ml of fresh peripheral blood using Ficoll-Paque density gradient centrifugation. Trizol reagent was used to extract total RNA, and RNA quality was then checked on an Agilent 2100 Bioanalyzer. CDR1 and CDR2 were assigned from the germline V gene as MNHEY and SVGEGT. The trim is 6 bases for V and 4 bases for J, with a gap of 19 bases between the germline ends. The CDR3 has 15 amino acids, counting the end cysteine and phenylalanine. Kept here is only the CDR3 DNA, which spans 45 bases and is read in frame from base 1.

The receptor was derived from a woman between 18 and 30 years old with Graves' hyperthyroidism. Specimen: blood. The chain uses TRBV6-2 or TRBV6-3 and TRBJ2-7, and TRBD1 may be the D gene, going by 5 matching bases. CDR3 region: CASRNLGQSEYEQYF. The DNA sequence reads TGTGCCAGCAGAAACCTTGGACAAAGCGAATACGAGCAGTACTTC.